This TCR beta chain is from a study of Tregs in tolerant kidney transplant recipients. This clone was observed a few times. Its target is unknown. The method was immunoSEQ multiplex PCR; TCRdb's version includes in-frame clones alone and lacks a portion of them. Found here are approximately 30,000 clones, 82% of them singletons; the top ten hold about 2.3%. Notes on the study in general: Biological reproducibility was not directly addressed, but technical replication error appeared minimal. Expanding Tregs on activated donor B cells appeared to best identify donor-specific TCRbeta clones.

The CDR3 totals 16 residues. Germline V gene lookup returns CDR1 SGHNT and CDR2 YENEEA. V was pared by 5 bases and J by 5 bases, with 20 bases between. The specimen sequenced was Tregs from blood cultured with allogeneic cells. The V and J genes are TRBV11-3 and TRBJ2-3; D is possibly TRBD2 (7 bases). This receptor was taken from a human donor in good health. The CDR3 is CASSPPGGQHRDTQYF. CDR3 DNA sequence: TGTGCCAGCAGCCCCCCGGGGGGCCAGCACAGAGATACGCAGTATTTT.